The clone carrying this T cell receptor beta chain was seen once. CDR3 length: 13 amino acids. The V gene's germline CDR1 is SGDLS and CDR2 YYNGEE. Trimming took 2 bases from V and 7 from J; bases not matched to a gene: 2. The data are from a study of CD8 T cells in Susac syndrome. RNA in amounts of roughly 0.5 to 1 ug was reverse transcribed with random hexamers. From the immunoSEQ multiplex PCR reads, TCRdb called clonotypes with MiXCR, one entry per CDR3 protein. The profile shows around 190,000 distinct CDR3 sequences, approximately 95% of them singletons. The sequenced sample was CD4+ T cells from PBMCs. This rearrangement joins TRBV9 to TRBJ2-1; TRBD2 agrees at 8 bases. The source of this sequence is a human donor in good health. This CDR3 is CASSVGGRNEQFF. The CDR3 region has the DNA TGTGCCAGCAGCGTTGGCGGGAGGAATGAGCAGTTCTTC.